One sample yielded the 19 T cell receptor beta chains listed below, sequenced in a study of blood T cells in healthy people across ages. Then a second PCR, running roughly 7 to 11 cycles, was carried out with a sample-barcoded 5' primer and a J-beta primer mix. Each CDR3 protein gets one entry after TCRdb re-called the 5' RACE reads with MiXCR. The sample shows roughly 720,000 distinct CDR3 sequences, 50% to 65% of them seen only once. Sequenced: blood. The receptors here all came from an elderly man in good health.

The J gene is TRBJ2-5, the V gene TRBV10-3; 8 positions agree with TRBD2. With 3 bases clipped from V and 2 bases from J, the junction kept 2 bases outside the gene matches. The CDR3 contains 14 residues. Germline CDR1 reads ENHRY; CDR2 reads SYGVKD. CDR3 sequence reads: CAISESGGQETQYF. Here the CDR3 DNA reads TGTGCCATCAGTGAATCGGGGGGGCAAGAGACCCAGTACTTC.

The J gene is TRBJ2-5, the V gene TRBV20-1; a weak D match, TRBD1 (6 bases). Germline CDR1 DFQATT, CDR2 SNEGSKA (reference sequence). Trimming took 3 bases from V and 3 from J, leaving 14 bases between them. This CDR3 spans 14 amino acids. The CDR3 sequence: CSASLAGVKETQYF. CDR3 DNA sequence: TGCAGTGCTAGTCTCGCAGGGGTTAAAGAGACCCAGTACTTC.

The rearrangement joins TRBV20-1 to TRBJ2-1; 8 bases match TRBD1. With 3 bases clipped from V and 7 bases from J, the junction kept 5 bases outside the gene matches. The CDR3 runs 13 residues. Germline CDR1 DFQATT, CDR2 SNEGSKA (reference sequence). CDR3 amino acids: CSASLDRENEQFF. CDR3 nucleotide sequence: TGCAGTGCTAGCTTGGACAGGGAGAATGAGCAGTTCTTC.

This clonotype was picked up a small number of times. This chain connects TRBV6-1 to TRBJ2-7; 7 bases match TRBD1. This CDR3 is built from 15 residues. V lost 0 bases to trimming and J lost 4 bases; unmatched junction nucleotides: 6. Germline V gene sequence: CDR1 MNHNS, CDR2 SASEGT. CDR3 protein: CASSEAAQGKYEQYF. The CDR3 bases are TGTGCCAGCAGTGAAGCGGCACAGGGGAAGTACGAGCAGTACTTC.

The CDR3 here is CASSSAQGGNEQFF. Here the CDR3 DNA reads TGTGCCAGCAGTTCAGCCCAGGGCGGGAATGAGCAGTTCTTC. The genes are TRBV7-9 and TRBJ2-1; D tentatively reads TRBD1 or TRBD2 (5 bases each). CDR3 length: 14 residues. Germline V gives CDR1 SEHNR, CDR2 FQNEAQ (reference sequence). Between the trimmed V and J ends, which lost 6 bases and 7 bases, there was a span of 16 bases.

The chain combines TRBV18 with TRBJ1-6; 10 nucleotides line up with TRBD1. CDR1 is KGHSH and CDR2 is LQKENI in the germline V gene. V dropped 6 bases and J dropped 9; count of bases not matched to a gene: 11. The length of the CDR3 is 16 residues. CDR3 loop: CASSTGQGIGSSPLHF. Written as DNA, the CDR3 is TGTGCCAGCTCCACGGGACAGGGGATAGGAAGTTCACCCCTCCACTTT.

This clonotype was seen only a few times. CDR3 sequence: CSARLAGGGGANVLTF. CDR3 nucleotides: TGCAGTGCTCGACTAGCGGGAGGAGGTGGGGCCAACGTCCTGACTTTC. V and J are TRBV20-1 and TRBJ2-6; 13 bases are shared with TRBD2. CDR3 size: 16 residues. J gave up 3 bases and V 5 bases, and 4 bases lay outside the gene matches. CDR1 is DFQATT and CDR2 is SNEGSKA in the germline V gene (reference sequence).

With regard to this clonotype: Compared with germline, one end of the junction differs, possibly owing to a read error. In DNA, the CDR3 is TGTGCCAGCAGTTTTAGCAATTCACCCCCCCACTTT. Protein: CASSFSNSPPHF. This chain connects TRBV12-3 or TRBV12-4 to TRBJ1-6; D is uncertain. This CDR3 has 12 amino acids.

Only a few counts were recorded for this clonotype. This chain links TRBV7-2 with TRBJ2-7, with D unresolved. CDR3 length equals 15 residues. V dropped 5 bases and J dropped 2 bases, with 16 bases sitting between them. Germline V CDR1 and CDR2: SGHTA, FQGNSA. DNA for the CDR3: TGTGCCAGCAGCCGCCGTGGGATTGGTGCCTACGAGCAGTACTTC. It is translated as CASSRRGIGAYEQYF.

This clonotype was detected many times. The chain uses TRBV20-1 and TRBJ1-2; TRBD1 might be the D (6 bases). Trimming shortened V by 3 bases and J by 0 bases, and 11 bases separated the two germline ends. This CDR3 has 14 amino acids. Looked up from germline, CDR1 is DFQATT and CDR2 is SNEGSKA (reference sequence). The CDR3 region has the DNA TGCAGTGCTAGCCGGGACAATACTAACTATGGCTACACCTTC. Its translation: CSASRDNTNYGYTF.

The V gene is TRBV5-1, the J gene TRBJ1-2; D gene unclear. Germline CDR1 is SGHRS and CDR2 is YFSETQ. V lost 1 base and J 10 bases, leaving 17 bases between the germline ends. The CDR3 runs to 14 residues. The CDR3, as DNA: TGCGCCAGCAGCTTGTCGCAGACAACTGGTGTCTACACCTTC. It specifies CASSLSQTTGVYTF.

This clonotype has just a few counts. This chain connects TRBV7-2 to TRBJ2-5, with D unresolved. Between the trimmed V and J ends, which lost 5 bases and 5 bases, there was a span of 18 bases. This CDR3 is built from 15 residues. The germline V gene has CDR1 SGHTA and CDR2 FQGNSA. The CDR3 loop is CASSPPYVGRETQYF. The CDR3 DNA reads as TGTGCCAGCAGCCCGCCATACGTGGGAAGGGAGACCCAGTACTTC.

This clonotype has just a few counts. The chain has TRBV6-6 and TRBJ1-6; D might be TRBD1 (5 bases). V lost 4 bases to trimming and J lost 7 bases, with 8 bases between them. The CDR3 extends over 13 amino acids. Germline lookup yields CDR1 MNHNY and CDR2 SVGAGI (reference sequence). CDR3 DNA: TGTGCCAGCAGTTCGGGACCCAATTCACCCCTCCACTTT. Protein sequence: CASSSGPNSPLHF.

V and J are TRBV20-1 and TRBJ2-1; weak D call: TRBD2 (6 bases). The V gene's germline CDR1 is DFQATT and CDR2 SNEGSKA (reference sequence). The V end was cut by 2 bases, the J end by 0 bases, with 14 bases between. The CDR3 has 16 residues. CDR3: CSARIRGTSSYNEQFF. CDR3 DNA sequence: TGCAGTGCTAGAATCCGGGGGACCAGCTCCTACAATGAGCAGTTCTTC.

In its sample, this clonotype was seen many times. In DNA form, the CDR3 reads TGCGCCAGCAGCTTTAATAGCGGGAGGAGGGGCCCAGATACGCAGTATTTT. Translation gives CASSFNSGRRGPDTQYF. V gene TRBV5-1 combines with J gene TRBJ2-3; TRBD2 matches at 10 bases. Germline V gene data show CDR1 as SGHRS and CDR2 as YFSETQ. The J segment lost 4 bases and the V segment lost 2 bases, leaving 10 bases of the junction unmatched. This CDR3 has 17 residues. Using reference TRBV5-1 and TRBJ2-3 for the parts outside the CDR3, the full variable domain is KAGVTQTPRYLIKTRGQQVTLSCSPISGHRSVSWYQQTPGQGLQFLFEYFSETQRNKGNFPGRFSGRQFSNSRSEMNVSTLELGDSALYLCASSFNSGRRGPDTQYFGPGTRLTVL.

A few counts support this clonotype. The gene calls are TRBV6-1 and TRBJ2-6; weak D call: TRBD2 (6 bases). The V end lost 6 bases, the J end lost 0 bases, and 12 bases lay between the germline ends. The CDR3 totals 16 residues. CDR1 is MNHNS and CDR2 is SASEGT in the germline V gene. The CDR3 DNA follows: TGTGCCAGCAGGGTAGCGGTCCCCTCTGGGGCCAACGTCCTGACTTTC. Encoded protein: CASRVAVPSGANVLTF.

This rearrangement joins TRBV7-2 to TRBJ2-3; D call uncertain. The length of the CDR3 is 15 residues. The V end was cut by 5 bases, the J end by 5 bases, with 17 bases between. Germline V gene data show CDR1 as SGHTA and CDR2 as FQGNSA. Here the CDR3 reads CASSPLPLVGDTQYF. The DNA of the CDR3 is TGTGCCAGCAGCCCCCTCCCGCTAGTAGGAGATACGCAGTATTTT.

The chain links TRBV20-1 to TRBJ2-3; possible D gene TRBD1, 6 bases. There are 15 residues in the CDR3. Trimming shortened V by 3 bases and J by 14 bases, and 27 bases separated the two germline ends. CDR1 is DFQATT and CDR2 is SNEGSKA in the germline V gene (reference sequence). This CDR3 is CSASRTDSPHRYAYF. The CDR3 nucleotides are TGCAGTGCTAGTAGAACGGACAGCCCCCACAGATACGCGTATTTT.

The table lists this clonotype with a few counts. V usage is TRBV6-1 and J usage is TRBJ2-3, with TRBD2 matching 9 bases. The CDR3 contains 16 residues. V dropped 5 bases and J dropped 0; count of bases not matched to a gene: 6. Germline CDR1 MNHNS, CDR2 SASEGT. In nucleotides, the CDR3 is TGTGCCAGCAGTCCGTTAGCGGGGGAGAGCACAGATACGCAGTATTTT. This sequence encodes CASSPLAGESTDTQYF.